These T cell receptor beta chains were read from a single sample in a study of blood T cells in healthy people across ages. TCRdb reanalysed the 5' RACE reads using MiXCR and keeps one entry per CDR3 protein. The table records roughly 1.6 million distinct CDR3 sequences, 30% to 35% of them present only once. Specimen: blood. All receptors derive from a woman aged 30 to 39 in good health. Each CDR3 is given with its conserved first and last residue. Each record gives: J gene, clone size, D gene, V gene, CDR3 DNA, CDR3 protein. A D gene is named only where the DNA matches it firmly. Clone sizes are given selectively: once, few, many, or a class where the clone is expanded.

j_gene: TRBJ2-1
abundance: few
d_gene: NA
v_gene: TRBV20-1
CDR3nt: TGCAGTGCTAGAGGACTAAAGGCGAGCTCCTACAATGAGCAGTTCTTC
CDR3aa: CSARGLKASSYNEQFF

j_gene: TRBJ1-6
abundance: few
d_gene: TRBD1
v_gene: TRBV20-1
CDR3nt: TGCAGTGCTAGAGATGAGAACAGGGGTATGAATTCACCCCTCCACTTT
CDR3aa: CSARDENRGMNSPLHF

j_gene: TRBJ1-1
abundance: NA
d_gene: TRBD1
v_gene: TRBV6-1
CDR3nt: TGTGCCAGCAGTGAATTGGACAGGGTGGGTGAAGCTTTCTTT
CDR3aa: CASSELDRVGEAFF

j_gene: TRBJ2-1
abundance: few
d_gene: TRBD2
v_gene: TRBV20-1
CDR3nt: TGCAGTGCTAGAGATAGCGGGAGGACAAATGAGCAGTTCTTC
CDR3aa: CSARDSGRTNEQFF

j_gene: TRBJ2-1
abundance: NA
d_gene: TRBD2
v_gene: TRBV10-3
CDR3nt: TGTGCCATAGGGACTAGCGGGAGTAGTGAGCAGTTCTTC
CDR3aa: CAIGTSGSSEQFF

j_gene: TRBJ2-7
abundance: NA
d_gene: NA
v_gene: TRBV5-1
CDR3nt: TGCGCCAGCAGCTTGGCTAGCGTTGGTTGGGGCTCCGAGCAGTACTTC
CDR3aa: CASSLASVGWGSEQYF

j_gene: TRBJ2-3
abundance: NA
d_gene: TRBD2
v_gene: TRBV6-1
CDR3nt: TGTGCCAGCACGGTCGGTCGTGGCGGGAGTGTAGCAGATACGCAGTATTTT
CDR3aa: CASTVGRGGSVADTQYF

j_gene: TRBJ1-4
abundance: few
d_gene: TRBD1
v_gene: TRBV10-3
CDR3nt: TGTGCCATCAGTGGCAGGGGGCAGAAGGACAATGAAAAACTGTTTTTT
CDR3aa: CAISGRGQKDNEKLFF

j_gene: TRBJ2-1
abundance: few
d_gene: NA
v_gene: TRBV20-1
CDR3nt: TGCAGTGCGGCCAGTGCTGCGGTACTATACAATGAGCAGTTCTTC
CDR3aa: CSAASAAVLYNEQFF

j_gene: TRBJ2-5
abundance: NA
d_gene: NA
v_gene: TRBV3-1
CDR3nt: TGTGCCGGCAACGAGGTGGGGGCCTCAAAGCAGTACTTC
CDR3aa: CAGNEVGASKQYF

j_gene: TRBJ2-7
abundance: few
d_gene: NA
v_gene: TRBV4-2
CDR3nt: TGTGCCAGCAGCCCATTAGGACAAGGTGTCGACGAGCAGTACTTC
CDR3aa: CASSPLGQGVDEQYF

j_gene: TRBJ2-5
abundance: NA
d_gene: TRBD2
v_gene: TRBV24-1
CDR3nt: TGTGTCACCAGTGACGGGACTAGCGGACAAGAGACCCAGTACTTC
CDR3aa: CVTSDGTSGQETQYF

j_gene: TRBJ2-3
abundance: many
d_gene: TRBD1
v_gene: TRBV7-2
CDR3nt: TGTGCCAGCAGCCGACAGGGGCCAGATACGCAGTATTTT
CDR3aa: CASSRQGPDTQYF

j_gene: TRBJ1-2
abundance: NA
d_gene: NA
v_gene: TRBV20-1
CDR3nt: TGCAGTGCTAGGGGACAAAGGGGATATGGCTACACCTTC
CDR3aa: CSARGQRGYGYTF

j_gene: TRBJ2-1
abundance: few
d_gene: TRBD1
v_gene: TRBV10-1
CDR3nt: TGCGCCAGTAGTGAGTCGAGGGGGCCCTACAATGAGCAGTTCTTC
CDR3aa: CASSESRGPYNEQFF

j_gene: TRBJ2-3
abundance: NA
d_gene: NA
v_gene: TRBV4-2
CDR3nt: TGTGCCAGCAGCCTTAGCCCGACTCGCACAGATACGCAGTATTTT
CDR3aa: CASSLSPTRTDTQYF

j_gene: TRBJ1-2
abundance: few
d_gene: NA
v_gene: TRBV7-2
CDR3nt: TGTGCCAGCAGCCCCCCCCTTGGCGGCTACACCTTC
CDR3aa: CASSPPLGGYTF

j_gene: TRBJ2-7
abundance: NA
d_gene: NA
v_gene: TRBV6-1
CDR3nt: TGTGCCAGCAGGAGGGGGGGACAGGTCTACGAGCAGTACTTC
CDR3aa: CASRRGGQVYEQYF

j_gene: TRBJ1-5
abundance: NA
d_gene: NA
v_gene: TRBV3-1
CDR3nt: TGTGCCAGCAGCCAAGACGGTCTTCTCCAGCATTTT
CDR3aa: CASSQDGLLQHF

j_gene: TRBJ2-7
abundance: NA
d_gene: TRBD2
v_gene: TRBV11-2
CDR3nt: TGTGCCAGCCTCCGGACTAGCGGGAGGCCCCCCTACGTTGAGCAGTACTTC
CDR3aa: CASLRTSGRPPYVEQYF

j_gene: TRBJ2-7
abundance: many
d_gene: NA
v_gene: TRBV12-3/TRBV12-4
CDR3nt: TGTGCCAGCAGTTTCGGGCAGACTAGGACTTACGAGCAGTACTTC
CDR3aa: CASSFGQTRTYEQYF

j_gene: TRBJ2-7
abundance: few
d_gene: NA
v_gene: TRBV4-2
CDR3nt: TGTGCCAGCAGCCAAGCCGGGGCTAGCGTAGGCGACGAGCAGTACTTC
CDR3aa: CASSQAGASVGDEQYF